This record covers a single TCR beta chain. This clonotype was recorded many times. It has no known antigen specificity. Base quality data are lacking; no much larger clone is found one base away. The method behind the library was PCR. Sequenced on an Illumina HiSeq 2500. Molecular barcoding was employed in the preparation of TCR libraries, with unique molecular identifiers being used to normalize TCRbeta repertoire quantification. TCRdb reanalyzed the raw reads on its own, using fastp at Q25 for trimming and MiXCR for clone calling, and kept in-frame beta chains. Rows with a matching CDR3 protein are joined into one entry that keeps the most common DNA and genes. The sample has hundreds of thousands of distinct CDR3 sequences on record, about 25% of them singletons. The ten largest clonotypes hold roughly 2.7% of the sample. These data belong to a study of T-cell reconstitution after alpha-beta-depleted transplantation in children (TCRdb year 2016). About the full investigation: Using TCR repertoire profiling, the study quantitatively followed how T-cell immune reconstitution unfolded in children after TCRalphabeta/CD19-depleted allogeneic hematopoietic cell transplantation. The study at large found these results: The apparently early alphabetaT-cell count recovery about two months after transplant was reportedly dependent on only several hundred rapidly expanded clones derived from non-depleted graft cells. Over subsequent months, a decline in hyperexpanded clone frequencies was noted, and after one year, T-cell counts and TCRbeta diversity were mostly ascribed to newly produced T cells. In some patients, the high TCRbeta diversity seen at day 60 was put down to recipient T cells and intrathymic progenitors that had survived conditioning.

This specimen's treatment or condition label, interpreted: allogeneic hematopoietic cell transplantation with graft depleted of TCRalphabeta T cells and CD19 B cells. The transplant recipients were children given TCRalphabeta/CD19-depleted allogeneic hematopoietic cell grafts. Via the germline V gene (reference sequence), CDR1 is MNHEY and CDR2 SMNVEV. The CDR3 contains 15 residues, cysteine and phenylalanine counted. Of the read, only the CDR3 DNA is kept; its 45 bases are in frame from base 1. V is cut back by 4 bases and J by 0 bases, with 1 base in the junction unmatched. This receptor was identified in a girl aged 2 to 9 with Fanconi anemia, due to receive a stem cell transplant. The chain joins TRBV27 to TRBJ2-7; 12 bases in the middle match TRBD2. Sequenced material: PBMCs, taken before TCRalphabeta/CD19-depleted stem cell transplant. The CDR3 reads CASSSTSGSSYEQYF. The nucleotide sequence reads as follows: TGTGCCAGCAGTTCGACTAGCGGGAGCTCCTACGAGCAGTACTTC.